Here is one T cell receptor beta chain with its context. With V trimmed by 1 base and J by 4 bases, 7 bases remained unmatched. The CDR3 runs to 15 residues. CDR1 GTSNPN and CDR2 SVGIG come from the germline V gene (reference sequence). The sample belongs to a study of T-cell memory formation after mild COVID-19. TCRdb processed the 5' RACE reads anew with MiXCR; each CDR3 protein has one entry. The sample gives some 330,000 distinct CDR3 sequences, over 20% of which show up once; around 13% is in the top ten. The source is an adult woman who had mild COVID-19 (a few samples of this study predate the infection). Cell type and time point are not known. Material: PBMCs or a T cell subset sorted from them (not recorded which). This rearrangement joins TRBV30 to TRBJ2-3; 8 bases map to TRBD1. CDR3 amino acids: CAWSDGQGGPDTQYF. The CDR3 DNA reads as TGTGCCTGGAGTGACGGACAGGGAGGACCAGATACGCAGTATTTT.